These T cell receptor beta chains were read from a single sample in a study of shared T cell receptors in the human thymus. Assay: immunoSEQ multiplex PCR; the TCRdb copy retains only in-frame clones and omits some. The sample includes hundreds of thousands of clones, roughly 86% seen only once; the top ten take more than 0.009%. A further study also used this sample, focusing on human thymus T cells.

The sequenced material came from thymocytes. These receptors originate from a boy under two years old with a congenital heart defect. The CDR3 runs from the conserved cysteine through the conserved F or W. The D gene is left open where the match is weak. The size of a clone is reported for some rows only, either as once, few or many, or as a class for expanded clones.

clone size: NA; J gene: TRBJ1-1; D gene: NA; V gene: TRBV5-1; CDR3 DNA: TGCGCCAGCAGCTTGGTCGGCAGGGAGAACACTGAAGCTTTCTTT; CDR3 protein: CASSLVGRENTEAFF
clone size: NA; J gene: TRBJ2-7; D gene: TRBD1; V gene: TRBV7-9; CDR3 DNA: TGTGCCAGCAGCTTAGGGACAGGGGTTACCTACGAGCAGTACTTC; CDR3 protein: CASSLGTGVTYEQYF
clone size: NA; J gene: TRBJ2-7; D gene: TRBD2; V gene: TRBV4-1; CDR3 DNA: TGCGCCAGCAGCCAAAGTCCCCCTAGCGGGGGGTCCTACGAGCAGTACTTC; CDR3 protein: CASSQSPPSGGSYEQYF
clone size: NA; J gene: TRBJ2-7; D gene: NA; V gene: TRBV6-5; CDR3 DNA: TGTGCCAGCGGGGGGGTGTGGGGGGCGGGGGAGCAGTACTTC; CDR3 protein: CASGGVWGAGEQYF
clone size: NA; J gene: TRBJ2-7; D gene: TRBD1; V gene: TRBV7-9; CDR3 DNA: TGTGCCAGCAGCTTAGACAGGGGGACTCACGAGCAGTACTTC; CDR3 protein: CASSLDRGTHEQYF
clone size: few; J gene: TRBJ1-1; D gene: NA; V gene: TRBV6-6; CDR3 DNA: TGTGCCAGCAGCCTTCTCACTGAAGCTTTCTTT; CDR3 protein: CASSLLTEAFF
clone size: NA; J gene: TRBJ2-7; D gene: NA; V gene: TRBV14; CDR3 DNA: TGTGCCAGCAGCCAAGCCGAGGGCCCCCTGGGCTACGAGCAGTACTTC; CDR3 protein: CASSQAEGPLGYEQYF
clone size: NA; J gene: TRBJ2-7; D gene: NA; V gene: TRBV7-9; CDR3 DNA: TGTGCCAGCAGCCCAAAGGGGGACGGGTACGAGCAGTACTTC; CDR3 protein: CASSPKGDGYEQYF
clone size: NA; J gene: TRBJ2-2; D gene: TRBD2; V gene: TRBV12-5; CDR3 DNA: TGTGCTAGTGGCCCTGTGGGGGGGGGAGTCGGGGAGCTGTTTTTT; CDR3 protein: CASGPVGGGVGELFF
clone size: NA; J gene: TRBJ1-1; D gene: NA; V gene: TRBV12-5; CDR3 DNA: TGTGCTAGTGGCTTCGTGAACACTGAAGCTTTCTTT; CDR3 protein: CASGFVNTEAFF
clone size: NA; J gene: TRBJ2-7; D gene: NA; V gene: TRBV18; CDR3 DNA: TGTGCCAGCTCACCATTTTGGACAGCTAATGACGAGCAGTACTTC; CDR3 protein: CASSPFWTANDEQYF
clone size: NA; J gene: TRBJ2-2; D gene: TRBD2; V gene: TRBV6-4; CDR3 DNA: TGTGCCAGCAGTCATGGACTAGCGGGGGACACCGGGGAGCTGTTTTTT; CDR3 protein: CASSHGLAGDTGELFF
clone size: few; J gene: TRBJ2-7; D gene: TRBD2; V gene: TRBV27; CDR3 DNA: TGTGCCAGCAGTTTCAGTCTGACTAGCAGCTACGAGCAGTACTTC; CDR3 protein: CASSFSLTSSYEQYF
clone size: few; J gene: TRBJ2-7; D gene: NA; V gene: TRBV10-1; CDR3 DNA: TGCGCCAGCAGTGAGGGTCCATTGAGGGAGCAGTACTTC; CDR3 protein: CASSEGPLREQYF
clone size: NA; J gene: TRBJ1-1; D gene: NA; V gene: TRBV30; CDR3 DNA: TGTGCCTGGAGTATGGGGGGGCTGAACACTGAAGCTTTCTTT; CDR3 protein: CAWSMGGLNTEAFF
clone size: NA; J gene: TRBJ2-2; D gene: TRBD2; V gene: TRBV19; CDR3 DNA: TGTGCCAGTAGTTTGGCTAGCGGGAGTGCGTACACCGGGGAGCTGTTTTTT; CDR3 protein: CASSLASGSAYTGELFF
clone size: NA; J gene: TRBJ2-1; D gene: NA; V gene: TRBV9; CDR3 DNA: TGTGCCAGCAGCGTGACTAATTCCTACAATGAGCAGTTCTTC; CDR3 protein: CASSVTNSYNEQFF
clone size: NA; J gene: TRBJ1-6; D gene: NA; V gene: TRBV6-5; CDR3 DNA: TGTGCCAGCAGTTACTCGGGGGGGCCCCTCCACTTT; CDR3 protein: CASSYSGGPLHF
clone size: once; J gene: TRBJ2-7; D gene: NA; V gene: TRBV4-2; CDR3 DNA: TGTGCCAGCAGCCAAGGGGGCGCAGCTTTTTACGAGCAGTACTTC; CDR3 protein: CASSQGGAAFYEQYF
clone size: NA; J gene: TRBJ2-7; D gene: TRBD2; V gene: TRBV10-3; CDR3 DNA: TGTGCCATCAGTGAGTCCAACTTCCTGCTAGCGGGGAACTACGAGCAGTACTTC; CDR3 protein: CAISESNFLLAGNYEQYF
clone size: NA; J gene: TRBJ2-1; D gene: TRBD2; V gene: TRBV19; CDR3 DNA: TGTGCCAGTAGTATCCCGGGGCTAGCGGGTTACAATGAGCAGTTCTTC; CDR3 protein: CASSIPGLAGYNEQFF
clone size: NA; J gene: TRBJ2-7; D gene: NA; V gene: TRBV4-3; CDR3 DNA: TGCGCCAGCAGCCAAGATCGTCCCGCGGGGCCATCCTACGAGCAGTACTTC; CDR3 protein: CASSQDRPAGPSYEQYF
clone size: few; J gene: TRBJ1-1; D gene: NA; V gene: TRBV5-6; CDR3 DNA: TGTGCCAGCAGCTTGGGGGCGGGGGAAGCTTTCTTT; CDR3 protein: CASSLGAGEAFF
clone size: NA; J gene: TRBJ2-1; D gene: NA; V gene: TRBV4-1; CDR3 DNA: TGCGCCAGCAGCCAAGAGCGGGGTATTAGAACCCAATTCAATGAGCAGTTCTTC; CDR3 protein: CASSQERGIRTQFNEQFF
clone size: NA; J gene: TRBJ1-4; D gene: NA; V gene: TRBV5-4; CDR3 DNA: TGTGCCAGCAGCTCGGGACAACCTAATGAAAAACTGTTTTTT; CDR3 protein: CASSSGQPNEKLFF
clone size: NA; J gene: TRBJ2-5; D gene: NA; V gene: TRBV4-1; CDR3 DNA: TGCGCCAGCAGTCCTCCGCCTAAAGAGACCCAGTACTTC; CDR3 protein: CASSPPPKETQYF
clone size: once; J gene: TRBJ2-3; D gene: TRBD1; V gene: TRBV6-1; CDR3 DNA: TGTGCCAGCAGTGGCCGGGACAGGGGCCCAGATACGCAGTATTTT; CDR3 protein: CASSGRDRGPDTQYF
clone size: NA; J gene: TRBJ1-1; D gene: NA; V gene: TRBV28; CDR3 DNA: TGTGCCAGCAGTCCGACACATAAGAACACTGAAGCTTTCTTT; CDR3 protein: CASSPTHKNTEAFF